This TCR beta chain emerged from a study of shared clonotypes between healthy human individuals. Overall study results and limits: Clonotype sharing levels among donors were expected to vary with sequencing depth.

To note about this clone: What it binds is unknown.

Clones were sequenced by immunoSEQ multiplex PCR, and TCRdb holds only the in-frame ones, with some missing. The sample shows 2.5 million or so clones, about 92% of them seen only once. This TCR derives from a man younger than 30 in good health. Sequencing input: naive CD4+ T cells sorted from blood. Subset reported: CD45RA+ positively selected.

As DNA, the CDR3 is TGTGCCAGCAGTGATTTAGCGGAGGTCGCCGGGGAGCTGTTTTTT. Translating gives CASSDLAEVAGELFF. This sequence joins TRBV2 and TRBJ2-2; D might be TRBD2 (6 bases). Trimming took off 3 bases at V and 6 bases at J, with 14 bases between the two ends. CDR1 is SNHLY and CDR2 is FYNNEI in the germline V gene. CDR3 size: 15 residues.